Following are 22 T cell receptor beta chains from one sample sequenced in a study of cytomegalovirus exposure and HLA in healthy donors. A multiplex PCR was run with 60 Vbeta primers and 13 Jbeta primers. Profiling relied on immunoSEQ multiplex PCR, and the TCRdb table lists in-frame clones only, not all of them. The table lists 60,000 to 65,000 clones, roughly 70% of them singletons. Sequencing was carried out using PBMCs. The receptors here all came from a man aged 50 to 60 in good health and CMV-seropositive.

This chain connects TRBV6-5 to TRBJ2-4; D gene unclear. V was cut by 6 bases and J by 3 bases, with 6 bases left in between. CDR1 MNHEY and CDR2 SVGAGI come from the germline V gene. The CDR3 has 12 amino acids. The CDR3 DNA reads TGTGCCAGCAGGGCAAGCAAAAACATTCAGTACTTC. It codes for CASRASKNIQYF.

This clone has only one observation. This chain connects TRBV6-4 to TRBJ1-1; maybe TRBD1 (5 bases). The V gene lost 4 bases and the J gene lost 5 bases, with 14 bases spanning the gap. Germline V gene lookup returns CDR1 MRHNA and CDR2 SNTAGT. The CDR3 is made up of 14 amino acids. CDR3 residues: CASSGGWGRTEAFF. CDR3 in DNA: TGTGCCAGCAGTGGCGGGTGGGGGAGGACTGAAGCTTTCTTT.

The gene calls are TRBV9 and TRBJ2-1; the match to TRBD1 covers 9 bases. From germline, CDR1 is SGDLS and CDR2 YYNGEE. J lost 7 bases, V lost 0 bases, and 8 bases had no gene match. This CDR3 is built from 16 residues. The CDR3 bases are TGTGCCAGCAGCGTAGCACCCGGGACAGGGTTTAATGAGCAGTTCTTC. It specifies CASSVAPGTGFNEQFF.

V usage is TRBV7-9 and J usage is TRBJ1-5; 9 nucleotides align to TRBD1. The J segment lost 5 bases and the V segment lost 4 bases, leaving 6 bases of the junction unmatched. Germline V gene sequence: CDR1 SEHNR, CDR2 FQNEAQ (reference sequence). This CDR3 is 15 amino acids long. CDR3 sequence (DNA): TGTGCCAGCAGCTCAACCGGGACAGGGTATCAGCCCCAGCATTTT. It encodes CASSSTGTGYQPQHF.

This chain joins TRBV5-1 and TRBJ2-7; TRBD2 agrees at 7 bases. Germline CDR1 reads SGHRS; CDR2 reads YFSETQ. This CDR3 comprises 15 residues. V gave up 4 bases and J gave up 7 bases; unmatched junction bases: 14. CDR3 protein: CASSPRGGDLREQYF. The CDR3 DNA is TGCGCCAGCAGCCCCCGGGGAGGGGACCTACGTGAGCAGTACTTC. The full variable domain, with the rest looked up from reference TRBV5-1 and TRBJ2-7, is KAGVTQTPRYLIKTRGQQVTLSCSPISGHRSVSWYQQTPGQGLQFLFEYFSETQRNKGNFPGRFSGRQFSNSRSEMNVSTLELGDSALYLCASSPRGGDLREQYFGPGTRLTVT.

J is TRBJ2-1 and V is TRBV7-6; D is possibly TRBD1 (6 bases). V lost 1 base to trimming and J lost 8 bases, with 15 bases between them. The germline V gene encodes CDR1 SGHVS and CDR2 FNYEAQ. The length of the CDR3 is 15 residues. The CDR3 sequence is CASSLDQGRKYEQFF. In DNA form, the CDR3 reads TGTGCCAGCAGCTTAGATCAGGGGAGAAAATATGAGCAGTTCTTC.

This clone was counted a few times. This sequence joins TRBV7-9 and TRBJ1-2; 7 bases are shared with TRBD1. The CDR3 length is 13 residues. Per germline, CDR1 SEHNR and CDR2 FQNEAQ (reference sequence). J gave up 7 bases and V 4 bases, and 6 bases lay outside the gene matches. CDR3 in amino acids: CASSSPDRSGYTF. The CDR3 DNA reads TGTGCCAGCAGCTCCCCGGACAGGTCTGGCTACACCTTC.

The rearrangement joins TRBV18 to TRBJ2-3; D gene unclear. CDR3 size: 14 residues. The V gene's germline CDR1 is KGHSH and CDR2 LQKENI. V lost 0 bases and J lost 4, with 8 bases in between. The CDR3 spells CASSPPESADTQYF. The CDR3 nucleotides are TGTGCCAGCTCACCACCTGAATCGGCAGATACGCAGTATTTT. The whole variable domain, filled in from reference TRBV18 and TRBJ2-3, reads NAGVMQNPRHLVRRRGQEARLRCSPMKGHSHVYWYRQLPEEGLKFMVYLQKENIIDESGMPKERFSAEFPKEGPSILRIQQVVRGDSAAYFCASSPPESADTQYFGPGTRLTVL.

This clone was seen only once. The rearrangement uses TRBV18 and TRBJ2-3, with a possible D match to TRBD2 (5 bases). The CDR3 is made up of 19 amino acids. V lost 1 base and J lost 0, with 20 bases in between. Germline V gives CDR1 KGHSH, CDR2 LQKENI. For the CDR3, the DNA is TGTGCCAGCTCACCACTGTCGGGAACAGCAACAACTAGCACAGATACGCAGTATTTT. Translating gives CASSPLSGTATTSTDTQYF.

This chain joins TRBV2 and TRBJ1-2; D might be TRBD1 (6 bases). The CDR3 consists of 11 residues. The V end was cut by 6 bases, the J end by 8 bases, with 10 bases between. The germline V gene has CDR1 SNHLY and CDR2 FYNNEI. CDR3 bases: TGTGCCAGCAGGGACAGCGAGGGCTACACCTTC. Protein: CASRDSEGYTF. The complete variable domain, with remaining parts taken from reference TRBV2 and TRBJ1-2, reads EPEVTQTPSHQVTQMGQEVILRCVPISNHLYFYWYRQILGQKVEFLVSFYNNEISEKSEIFDDQFSVERPDGSNFTLKIRSTKLEDSAMYFCASRDSEGYTFGSGTRLTVV.

The gene calls are TRBV2 and TRBJ2-3; TRBD2 might be the D (7 bases). Per germline, CDR1 SNHLY and CDR2 FYNNEI. The CDR3 loop spans 16 amino acids. The V gene lost 3 bases and the J gene lost 1 base, with 14 bases spanning the gap. For the CDR3, the DNA is TGTGCCAGCAGTGACGAGGGGGGGCGGGGCACAGATACGCAGTATTTT. The encoded protein is CASSDEGGRGTDTQYF. Full variable domain (remainder filled in from reference TRBV2 and TRBJ2-3): EPEVTQTPSHQVTQMGQEVILRCVPISNHLYFYWYRQILGQKVEFLVSFYNNEISEKSEIFDDQFSVERPDGSNFTLKIRSTKLEDSAMYFCASSDEGGRGTDTQYFGPGTRLTVL.

J is TRBJ2-3 and V is TRBV6-5; TRBD1 might be the D (6 bases). From germline, CDR1 is MNHEY and CDR2 SVGAGI. The CDR3 has 14 residues. Trimming pared 9 bases from V and 1 base from J, leaving 14 bases between. DNA of the CDR3: TGTGCCAGTTTGGGGGCGGTGGGCACAGATACGCAGTATTTT. This translates into CASLGAVGTDTQYF.

The rearrangement uses TRBV19 and TRBJ2-1; D perhaps matches TRBD1 (6 bases). The CDR3 runs to 13 residues. V was trimmed by 6 bases and J by 7 bases, leaving 13 bases between them. Germline V gene sequence: CDR1 LNHDA, CDR2 SQIVND (reference sequence). The CDR3 DNA reads as TGTGCCAGTAGGGTGGGACAAAGGAATGAGCAGTTCTTC. It encodes CASRVGQRNEQFF. The full variable domain, rest sourced from reference TRBV19 and TRBJ2-1, is DGGITQSPKYLFRKEGQNVTLSCEQNLNHDAMYWYRQDPGQGLRLIYYSQIVNDFQKGDIAEGYSVSREKKESFPLTVTSAQKNPTAFYLCASRVGQRNEQFFGPGTRLTVL.

This clone has just one count. The J gene is TRBJ2-5, the V gene TRBV7-9; 9 nucleotides agree with TRBD2. With 2 bases clipped from V and 5 bases from J, the junction kept 12 bases outside the gene matches. From germline, CDR1 is SEHNR and CDR2 FQNEAQ (reference sequence). The CDR3 consists of 17 residues. The CDR3 DNA is TGTGCCAGCAGCTTACCCCCGGGGCTAGCGGGATTGGAGACCCAGTACTTC. Translated, it gives CASSLPPGLAGLETQYF.

The V and J genes are TRBV7-8 and TRBJ1-3; D possibly corresponds to TRBD1 (5 bases). V lost 5 bases and J lost 3, with 14 bases in between. From germline, CDR1 is SGHVS and CDR2 FQNEAQ. The CDR3 spans 15 residues. The chain's CDR3 is CASSKATGFGNTIYF. CDR3 bases: TGTGCCAGCAGCAAAGCTACAGGTTTTGGAAACACCATATATTTT. Filled out from reference TRBV7-8 and TRBJ1-3, the complete variable domain reads GAGVSQSPRYKVAKRGQDVALRCDPISGHVSLFWYQQALGQGPEFLTYFQNEAQLDKSGLPSDRFFAERPEGSVSTLKIQRTQQEDSAVYLCASSKATGFGNTIYFGEGSWLTVV.

The chain combines TRBV2 with TRBJ2-3; tentative D call: TRBD2 (5 bases). V gave up 6 bases and J gave up 0 bases, with 7 bases separating them. The germline V gene encodes CDR1 SNHLY and CDR2 FYNNEI. CDR3 length equals 13 residues. The CDR3 nucleotides read TGTGCCAGCAGGGGGAGTAGCACAGATACGCAGTATTTT. Protein sequence: CASRGSSTDTQYF.

The chain has TRBV30 and TRBJ1-4; TRBD1 is a possible D gene (6 bases). CDR1 is GTSNPN, CDR2 SVGIG, per germline (reference sequence). The V and J ends lost 5 bases and 4 bases respectively, with 17 bases between them. The CDR3 spans 15 residues. DNA for the CDR3: TGTGCCTGGCGTCCCGGGACAAATATTAATGAAAAACTGTTTTTT. It yields the protein CAWRPGTNINEKLFF.

The chain has TRBV5-1 and TRBJ1-2; perhaps TRBD1 as D (5 bases). Trimming pared 2 bases from V and 7 bases from J, leaving 15 bases between. Germline-derived CDR1 and CDR2 are SGHRS and YFSETQ. The CDR3 contains 14 residues. CDR3 bases: TGCGCCAGCAGCTTTGACGGCCGCGGGGGTGGCTACACCTTC. Its translation: CASSFDGRGGGYTF.

A note on this clone: Since a far larger clone is one base different, this is likely a read error. A read error is likely, as this CDR3 ends without the conserved phenylalanine or tryptophan. The sample carries other DNA sequences with the same CDR3. The chain couples TRBV27 to TRBJ1-2; no firm D call. Trimming cost V 3 bases and J 5 bases, with 13 bases left between them. Germline CDR1 is MNHEY and CDR2 is SMNVEV (reference sequence). The CDR3 contains 14 residues. As DNA, the CDR3 is TGTGCCAGCAGTTTTTCAGGTTTATCTTATGGCTACACCGTC. It codes for CASSFSGLSYGYTV.

V is TRBV4-1 and J is TRBJ1-2, with TRBD1 matching 9 bases. The ends lost 0 bases at V and 4 bases at J; junction bases unmatched: 9. The CDR3 length is 17 residues. Germline values: CDR1 MGHRA, CDR2 YSYEKL. CDR3 in amino acids: CASSQEQGAIQGYGYTF. CDR3 DNA: TGCGCCAGCAGCCAAGAACAGGGGGCTATTCAGGGCTATGGCTACACCTTC.

A few counts support this clone. V gene TRBV7-3 combines with J gene TRBJ1-1; 8 bases line up with TRBD1. Germline CDR1 and CDR2: SGHTA and FQGTGA. The CDR3 runs to 14 residues. V shed 5 bases, J shed 2 bases, and the junction held 4 bases outside the gene matches. The CDR3 DNA reads as TGTGCCAGCAGCGCGGGGACAGGAAACACTGAAGCTTTCTTT. Translating gives CASSAGTGNTEAFF.

This clone showed up just a few times. The chain combines TRBV7-2 with TRBJ1-1; D ambiguous. V was shortened by 1 base and J by 0 bases, with 6 bases between the two germline ends. This CDR3 is built from 14 residues. Germline CDR1 SGHTA, CDR2 FQGNSA. CDR3 in DNA: TGTGCCAGCAGCTTAGTATTCGTGAACACTGAAGCTTTCTTT. This gives the protein CASSLVFVNTEAFF.